The 28 T cell receptor beta chains below were found in one sample sequenced in a study of cytomegalovirus exposure and HLA in healthy donors. The PCR employed 60 Vbeta primers together with 13 Jbeta primers. The data were produced by immunoSEQ multiplex PCR, yet TCRdb's version contains in-frame clones alone and is incomplete. Among 95,000 to 100,000 clones, around 85% were seen once, and the ten largest hold under 5%. The sample was PBMCs. The source of these receptors is a man aged 30-40 years in good health and CMV-seronegative.

The chain carries TRBV5-1 and TRBJ2-2; 8 nucleotides match TRBD1. The germline V gene encodes CDR1 SGHRS and CDR2 YFSETQ. V was pared by 2 bases and J by 5 bases, with 8 bases of the junction left unmatched. This CDR3 has 16 residues. This CDR3 is CASSLTGQGPTGELFF. The CDR3 nucleotides read TGCGCCAGCAGCTTAACAGGACAGGGCCCGACCGGGGAGCTGTTTTTT.

The chain carries TRBV18 and TRBJ1-5; tentative D call: TRBD1 (5 bases). The V end lost 2 bases, the J end lost 5 bases, and 10 bases lay between the germline ends. This CDR3 is built from 14 residues. CDR1 is KGHSH, CDR2 LQKENI, per germline. The CDR3 here is CASSPGGGYQPQHF. CDR3 in DNA: TGTGCCAGCTCACCAGGGGGGGGATATCAGCCCCAGCATTTT.

The V and J genes are TRBV18 and TRBJ2-5, with TRBD1 matching 7 bases. Losses at the gene ends were 4 bases for V and 2 bases for J; bases not matched to a gene: 4. This CDR3 has 14 amino acids. CDR1 is KGHSH and CDR2 is LQKENI in the germline V gene. CDR3: CASSQGGVQETQYF. The CDR3 region has the DNA TGTGCCAGCTCACAAGGGGGCGTACAAGAGACCCAGTACTTC.

The chain links TRBV29-1 to TRBJ2-7; possibly TRBD2 for D (5 bases). V gave up 4 bases and J gave up 2 bases, with 12 bases separating them. From germline, CDR1 is SQVTM and CDR2 ANQGSEA. The CDR3 is 13 amino acids. Written as DNA, the CDR3 is TGCAGCGTTGTTTCGGGGAAAGCCTACGAGCAGTACTTC. Its protein is CSVVSGKAYEQYF.

The chain employs TRBV5-5 and TRBJ2-7; TRBD2 matches at 7 bases. The CDR3 totals 18 residues. Germline V gives CDR1 SGHKS, CDR2 YYEKEE (reference sequence). V shed 1 base and J 0 bases; nucleotides not matched to a gene: 13. CDR3 sequence: CASSLIIPWGGSSYEQYF. The CDR3 DNA reads TGTGCCAGCAGCTTGATAATCCCCTGGGGGGGAAGCTCCTACGAGCAGTACTTC.

The chain combines TRBV27 with TRBJ2-2, with D perhaps matching TRBD2 (5 bases). Germline CDR1 MNHEY, CDR2 SMNVEV (reference sequence). V lost 8 bases, J lost 4 bases, and 20 bases lay in between. CDR3 length: 16 amino acids. The CDR3 spells CASWARREQFTGELFF. In DNA form, the CDR3 reads TGTGCCAGCTGGGCCCGCCGGGAACAGTTCACCGGGGAGCTGTTTTTT.

This rearrangement joins TRBV28 to TRBJ1-5, with 9 bases fitting TRBD1. Trimming removed 5 bases from V and 3 bases from J; junction bases left unmatched: 8. The germline V gene has CDR1 MDHEN and CDR2 SYDVKM. The CDR3 is 16 amino acids. CDR3 bases: TGTGCCAGCAGTCCTTGGACAGGGGCCGACAATCAGCCCCAGCATTTT. Translating it yields CASSPWTGADNQPQHF.

The chain is built from TRBV7-8 and TRBJ2-7, with D possibly matching TRBD2 (6 bases). V was cut by 1 base and J by 4 bases, with 8 bases left in between. CDR1 and CDR2 from the germline V gene are SGHVS and FQNEAQ. CDR3 size: 13 residues. The CDR3, as DNA: TGTGCCAGCAGCTTAGGTGGACTATACGAGCAGTACTTC. Protein product: CASSLGGLYEQYF.

This rearrangement joins TRBV2 to TRBJ2-2; 7 nucleotides match TRBD1. After removal of 9 bases from V and 6 bases from J, the junction contained 10 bases not matched to a gene. CDR1 and CDR2 from the germline V gene are SNHLY and FYNNEI. The CDR3 contains 14 residues. The CDR3, as DNA: TGTGCCAGATCGAGACAGGGATTGGCCGGGGAGCTGTTTTTT. Translation gives CARSRQGLAGELFF.

V is TRBV9 and J is TRBJ2-5, with 9 bases that match TRBD1. Germline-derived CDR1 and CDR2 are SGDLS and YYNGEE. The trim removed 4 bases at V and 2 bases at J, leaving 6 bases unmatched. The CDR3 covers 15 residues. CDR3 loop: CASSLGQGKQETQYF. The CDR3 DNA reads TGTGCCAGCAGCTTGGGACAGGGTAAGCAAGAGACCCAGTACTTC.

The rearrangement joins TRBV6-1 to TRBJ2-3; 8 positions match TRBD1. CDR3 length: 13 amino acids. The germline CDR1 and CDR2 sequences are MNHNS and SASEGT. J lost 8 bases, V lost 4 bases, and 5 bases had no gene match. The CDR3 loop is CASSGTGSATQYF. CDR3 DNA: TGTGCCAGCAGTGGGACAGGGAGCGCTACGCAGTATTTT.

The CDR3 sequence is CASSIHGVEETQYF. As DNA, the CDR3 is TGTGCCAGTAGTATTCACGGGGTGGAAGAGACCCAGTACTTC. This chain joins TRBV19 and TRBJ2-5; D might be TRBD2 (5 bases). The ends were cut back, 3 bases at V and 3 bases at J, with 11 bases in the middle. This CDR3 has 14 amino acids. Germline V gene data show CDR1 as LNHDA and CDR2 as SQIVND (reference sequence).

This chain joins TRBV19 and TRBJ2-7, with 9 bases fitting TRBD2. Germline assignment: CDR1 LNHDA and CDR2 SQIVND (reference sequence). The CDR3 runs to 15 residues. The V and J ends lost 5 bases and 5 bases, in that order; junction bases with no gene match: 10. The CDR3 DNA is TGTGCCAGTAGTCCGACTAGCGGTCGGGGCCACGAGCAGTACTTC. As protein: CASSPTSGRGHEQYF.

The chain recombines TRBV4-3 with TRBJ2-7; 9 bases line up with TRBD1. Germline CDR1 LGHNA, CDR2 YSLEER. The junction had 4 bases not matched to a gene; V was cut back by 3 bases and J by 4 bases. The CDR3 consists of 14 residues. CDR3 DNA: TGCGCCAGCAGCCAGGGACAGGGTTCTTACGAGCAGTACTTC. It codes for CASSQGQGSYEQYF.

DNA for the CDR3: TGTGCCAGCCGTGCGGGCGGCGGCAATGAGCAGTTCTTC. Its translation: CASRAGGGNEQFF. The V gene is TRBV7-6, the J gene TRBJ2-1; D perhaps matches TRBD2 (5 bases). CDR3 length: 13 residues. The V gene's germline CDR1 is SGHVS and CDR2 FNYEAQ. Trimming removed 8 bases at V and 6 bases at J, with 14 bases between.

This chain uses TRBV6-5 with TRBJ2-7; no definite D call. The CDR3 is 15 residues long. Trimming cost V 0 bases and J 0 bases, with 9 bases left between them. The V gene's germline CDR1 is MNHEY and CDR2 SVGAGI. CDR3 protein: CASSYSWLNSYEQYF. CDR3 DNA: TGTGCCAGCAGTTACTCATGGCTGAACTCCTACGAGCAGTACTTC.

There are a few counts of this clone. V and J are TRBV4-3 and TRBJ2-5, with 7 bases that match TRBD1. V shed 4 bases and J 2 bases; nucleotides not matched to a gene: 1. The CDR3 runs to 13 residues. Looked up from germline, CDR1 is LGHNA and CDR2 is YSLEER. The CDR3 nucleotides are TGCGCCAGCAGCCCGGGACAGCAAGAGACCCAGTACTTC. It translates to CASSPGQQETQYF.

The DNA for the CDR3 is TGTGCCACTTCGCCCGGGGGAGATACGCAGTATTTT. Protein product: CATSPGGDTQYF. The chain recombines TRBV5-6 with TRBJ2-3; D may be TRBD2 (6 bases). Germline CDR1 is SGHDT and CDR2 is YYEEEE. V gave up 9 bases and J gave up 5 bases, with 13 bases separating them. The CDR3 sequence is 12 residues long.

This chain connects TRBV18 to TRBJ2-1; TRBD2 matches 11 bases. Germline trimming cut 3 bases from V and 15 bases from J; bases unmatched to any gene: 10. The CDR3 extends over 14 amino acids. Germline CDR1 reads KGHSH; CDR2 reads LQKENI. The CDR3, as DNA: TGTGCCAGCTCACCGCCGACTAGCGGGGCCCCCCTGTTCTTC. It specifies CASSPPTSGAPLFF.

The rearrangement links TRBV2 to TRBJ1-6; 7 bases agree with TRBD1. Trimming took 5 bases from V and 5 from J; bases not matched to a gene: 9. The CDR3 is made up of 16 amino acids. The germline V gene encodes CDR1 SNHLY and CDR2 FYNNEI. In DNA, the CDR3 is TGTGCCAGCAGTACCGGGAGGGACAGACATAATTCACCCCTCCACTTT. Protein sequence: CASSTGRDRHNSPLHF.

CDR3 sequence: CASSLDVVQSYGYTF. In DNA form, the CDR3 reads TGTGCCAGCAGCTTAGATGTGGTTCAGTCCTATGGCTACACCTTC. This chain uses TRBV7-9 with TRBJ1-2; D remains unclear. Germline loops: CDR1 SEHNR, CDR2 FQNEAQ (reference sequence). The V end was cut by 1 base, the J end by 4 bases, with 13 bases between. CDR3 length: 15 residues.

The rearrangement joins TRBV19 to TRBJ1-6; unclear D gene. The CDR3 runs 16 residues. Trimming shortened V by 5 bases and J by 0 bases, and 11 bases separated the two germline ends. Looked up from germline, CDR1 is LNHDA and CDR2 is SQIVND (reference sequence). The CDR3 sequence: CASSATRNSYNSPLHF. The DNA for the CDR3 is TGTGCCAGTAGTGCCACAAGAAACTCCTATAATTCACCCCTCCACTTT.

The chain recombines TRBV7-6 with TRBJ2-5, with 8 bases aligning to TRBD1. Germline V gives CDR1 SGHVS, CDR2 FNYEAQ. CDR3 length: 18 residues. V was pared by 3 bases and J by 4 bases, with 16 bases of the junction left unmatched. The CDR3 DNA reads TGTGCCAGCAGCTTGGTGACGGAGGACAGGGATGAGCGAGAGACCCAGTACTTC. Translated: CASSLVTEDRDERETQYF.

In its sample, this clone was seen once. The genes are TRBV30 and TRBJ2-3; TRBD2 agrees at 9 bases. The germline gives CDR1 GTSNPN, CDR2 SVGIG (reference sequence). The V and J ends lost 3 bases and 1 base, in that order; junction bases with no gene match: 2. The CDR3 runs to 14 residues. The CDR3 nucleotides are TGTGCCTGGAGAATAGCGGGGGGCACAGATACGCAGTATTTT. Protein: CAWRIAGGTDTQYF.

The chain has TRBV9 and TRBJ2-3; 10 nucleotides match TRBD2. The CDR3 is 17 amino acids. With V trimmed by 0 bases and J by 2 bases, 6 bases remained unmatched. Germline CDR1 reads SGDLS; CDR2 reads YYNGEE. CDR3 amino acids: CASSVGTSGTYTDTQYF. CDR3 coding DNA: TGTGCCAGCAGCGTAGGGACTAGCGGAACATACACAGATACGCAGTATTTT.

The rearrangement joins TRBV9 to TRBJ2-2, with a possible D match to TRBD2 (6 bases). Between the trimmed V and J ends, which lost 4 bases and 4 bases, there was a span of 14 bases. This CDR3 contains 15 residues. Germline lookup yields CDR1 SGDLS and CDR2 YYNGEE. This chain's CDR3 is CASSTYRGFTGELFF. In DNA, the CDR3 is TGTGCCAGCAGCACCTATCGGGGGTTCACCGGGGAGCTGTTTTTT.

V gene TRBV9 combines with J gene TRBJ2-2, with 8 bases matching TRBD2. The junction had 8 bases not matched to a gene; V was cut back by 1 base and J by 6 bases. This CDR3 has 16 residues. CDR1 is SGDLS, CDR2 YYNGEE, per germline. For the CDR3, the DNA is TGTGCCAGCAGCGTATCCGGGAGGGCCAGTGCCGGGGAGCTGTTTTTT. Translation gives CASSVSGRASAGELFF. Filled out from reference TRBV9 and TRBJ2-2, the complete variable domain reads DSGVTQTPKHLITATGQRVTLRCSPRSGDLSVYWYQQSLDQGLQFLIQYYNGEERAKGNILERFSAQQFPDLHSELNLSSLELGDSALYFCASSVSGRASAGELFFGEGSRLTVL.

The gene calls are TRBV18 and TRBJ2-5; D is undetermined. Germline CDR1 and CDR2: KGHSH and LQKENI. The CDR3 runs 12 residues. V was pared by 3 bases and J by 0 bases, with 2 bases between. The CDR3 is CASSPNQETQYF. The DNA of the CDR3 is TGTGCCAGCTCACCCAACCAAGAGACCCAGTACTTC.